In its sample, the clone carrying this TCR beta chain was seen many times. Its matching antigen is unknown. A second PCR of roughly 7 to 11 cycles used a sample-barcoded 5' primer and a J-beta primer mix. TCRdb recomputed calls from the 5' RACE reads with MiXCR, one row per CDR3 protein. In the table there are fewer than 900,000 distinct CDR3 sequences, around 46% of which are singletons. The data were taken from a study of blood T cells in healthy people across ages. Study information: When template switching was applied, about one barcoded beta molecule was captured per two T cells.

Study conclusions and caveats: Changes in expanded clonotypes were possibly confounded, as the CMV status of donors was unknown. Estimated diversity across one million T cells was deemed an underestimate.

CDR1 DFQATT and CDR2 SNEGSKA come from the germline V gene (reference sequence). The J segment lost 5 bases and the V segment lost 1 base, leaving 1 base of the junction unmatched. The CDR3 length is 13 residues. There were healthy Caucasian individuals from Russia, aged roughly 6 to 95, serving as donors. The clonotype was recovered from a woman in her fifties or sixties in good health. Sample: blood. The chain joins TRBV20-1 to TRBJ2-4; 8 bases map to TRBD1. The DNA for the CDR3 is TGCAGTGCTAGAGTACAGGGGGAAAACATTCAGTACTTC. Its translation is CSARVQGENIQYF.